This T cell receptor beta chain was identified during a study of T cells in Graves' hyperthyroidism and ophthalmopathy. General observations from the study: Within blood appeared most thyroid clonotypes that had expanded above 0.001. Stable hyperthyroidism was separated from ophthalmopathy by a model based on 13 V-J features. Before onset, ophthalmopathy was predicted by the model a median about 6.2 months earlier.

Remarks on this clonotype: Its specificity is not known.

The investigators amplified TCR beta CDR3 regions from RNA transcripts. In the first-round RT-PCR of the TCR CDR3, the HTBI primer set was used. TCRdb ran MiXCR on the multiplex PCR reads and lists one entry per CDR3 protein. Altogether around 390,000 distinct CDR3 sequences are present, 14% being singletons, with the ten largest covering about 19%. The CDR3 spans 15 residues. The junction had 7 bases not matched to a gene; V was cut back by 2 bases and J by 7 bases. CDR1 SGDLS and CDR2 YYNGEE come from the germline V gene. The diagnostic basis comprised clinical symptoms, serum thyroxine and TRAb, thyroid ultrasound and orbital computed tomography.

This receptor was taken from a woman aged 25-40 years with Graves' ophthalmopathy. V gene TRBV9 combines with J gene TRBJ2-1; 9 bases line up with TRBD2. Material for sequencing was blood. CDR3 coding DNA: TGTGCCAGCAGCGTCCTCGCGGGGGGGCAAAATGAGCAGTTCTTC. Its translation: CASSVLAGGQNEQFF.